This is a list of T cell receptor beta chains from one sample in a study of control samples from healthy donors and cancer patients. TCRdb keeps only in-frame clones here, not all; method: immunoSEQ multiplex PCR. The sample contains 130,000 or so clones, over 75% of which appear only once. Sequencing was done on a sample of blood. The receptors were gathered from a man in his forties in good health. The CDR3 runs from the conserved cysteine through the conserved F or W. The D gene is left open where the match is weak. Clone size appears in some rows only: once, few, many, or a class for an expanded clone.

j_gene	d_gene	len	abundance	v_gene	CDR3aa	CDR3nt
TRBJ2-1	TRBD2	16	once	TRBV19	CASSTLGGSSYNEQFF	TGTGCCAGTAGTACCCTGGGGGGGAGCTCCTACAATGAGCAGTTCTTC
TRBJ1-2	TRBD1	16	.	TRBV5-1	CASSYTLQGAYYGYTF	TGCGCCAGCAGCTATACCTTGCAGGGGGCATACTATGGCTACACCTTC
TRBJ2-1	.	17	once	TRBV7-6	CASSSPQGTGNWGEQFF	TGTGCCAGCAGCTCGCCCCAAGGGACGGGAAACTGGGGGGAGCAGTTCTTC
TRBJ1-1	TRBD1	17	.	TRBV10-3	CATLTDRASALNTEAFF	TGTGCCACCCTGACCGACAGGGCATCCGCACTGAACACTGAAGCTTTCTTT
TRBJ2-7	TRBD1	14	.	TRBV7-9	CASSLVTGAREQYF	TGTGCCAGCAGCTTAGTGACAGGGGCTCGCGAGCAGTACTTC
TRBJ1-1	.	12	once	TRBV12-3/TRBV12-4	CASSPRRTEAFF	TGTGCCAGCAGCCCCCGAAGAACCGAAGCTTTCTTT
TRBJ1-6	.	15	few	TRBV7-9	CASSSPNRADSPLHF	TGTGCCAGCAGCTCTCCTAACAGGGCGGATTCACCCCTCCACTTT
TRBJ2-3	TRBD2	17	.	TRBV7-2	CASSYRTSGGAADTQYF	TGTGCCAGCAGCTACCGGACTAGCGGGGGGGCGGCCGATACGCAGTATTTT
TRBJ2-5	TRBD2	16	.	TRBV24-1	CATSESSGGARETQYF	TGTGCCACCAGTGAGTCTAGCGGGGGGGCGCGTGAGACCCAGTACTTC
TRBJ2-6	TRBD1	21	.	TRBV3-1/TRBV3-2	CASSQSRDRGRQDSGANVLTF	TGTGCCAGCAGCCAGAGCCGGGACAGGGGGCGGCAGGACTCTGGGGCCAACGTCCTGACTTTC
TRBJ2-7	TRBD1	14	.	TRBV25-1	CASSAGTGSNEQYF	TGTGCCAGCAGCGCCGGGACAGGGTCGAACGAGCAGTACTTC
TRBJ2-5	.	14	once	TRBV5-6	CASSLRDLIETQYF	TGTGCCAGCAGCTTGAGGGACCTCATCGAGACCCAGTACTTC
TRBJ2-5	.	15	.	TRBV7-2	CASRPNRAGAETQYF	TGTGCCAGCAGACCCAATCGGGCGGGGGCAGAGACCCAGTACTTC
TRBJ2-6	.	14	.	TRBV6-2/TRBV6-3	CASSTDSGANVLTF	TGTGCCAGCAGTACAGATTCTGGGGCCAACGTCCTGACTTTC
TRBJ2-5	.	13	once	TRBV15	CATSRGVRETQYF	TGTGCCACCAGCAGAGGGGTCAGAGAGACCCAGTACTTC
TRBJ1-2	TRBD1	14	.	TRBV6-2/TRBV6-3	CASSYYDRGDGYTF	TGTGCCAGCAGTTACTACGACAGGGGGGATGGCTACACCTTC
TRBJ1-3	TRBD1	13	.	TRBV6-5	CASSGQGGNTIYF	TGTGCCAGCAGCGGACAGGGGGGAAACACCATATATTTT
TRBJ1-6	.	17	.	TRBV12-5	CASGLGHGGGNNSPLHF	TGTGCTAGTGGTTTGGGACATGGGGGCGGAAATAATTCACCCCTCCACTTT
TRBJ2-7	TRBD1	14	.	TRBV6-6	CASSGDRGQYEQYF	TGTGCCAGCAGTGGGGACAGGGGGCAATACGAGCAGTACTTC
TRBJ2-6	.	15	.	TRBV2	CASSTREAGANVLTF	TGTGCCAGCAGTACAAGGGAGGCTGGGGCCAACGTCCTGACTTTC
TRBJ2-5	.	11	.	TRBV30	CAWARPETQYF	TGTGCCTGGGCGAGACCAGAGACCCAGTACTTC
TRBJ1-6	.	14	.	TRBV6-5	CASSYTDRNSPLHF	TGTGCCAGCAGTTACACCGACAGGAATTCACCCCTCCACTTT
TRBJ2-3	.	18	.	TRBV3-1/TRBV3-2	CASSQDRASATSTDTQYF	TGTGCCAGCAGCCAAGATCGAGCGAGCGCCACTAGCACAGATACGCAGTATTTT
TRBJ1-5	TRBD1	18	.	TRBV27	CASSEYPPITGALTPQHF	TGTGCCAGCAGTGAATACCCCCCCATTACAGGGGCCCTCACGCCCCAGCATTTT
TRBJ2-7	.	15	.	TRBV6-2/TRBV6-3	CASSYQRQGTYEQYF	TGTGCCAGCAGTTACCAAAGGCAGGGGACCTACGAGCAGTACTTC
TRBJ1-2	TRBD1	14	.	TRBV10-3	CAIRWQGAGYGYTF	TGTGCCATCAGGTGGCAGGGGGCCGGCTATGGCTACACCTTC
TRBJ1-2	.	14	.	TRBV6-5	CASRNRGVLIGYTF	TGTGCCAGCAGGAATCGGGGGGTGTTAATTGGCTACACCTTC
TRBJ2-1	.	13	.	TRBV6-7	CASKRGSFDEQFF	TGTGCCAGCAAAAGGGGTAGCTTCGATGAGCAGTTCTTC
TRBJ1-2	.	14	.	TRBV7-9	CASSPDGTAIGYTF	TGTGCCAGCAGCCCGGACGGGACCGCTATTGGCTACACCTTC
TRBJ1-2	.	12	.	TRBV5-6	CASSLVNYGYTF	TGTGCCAGCAGCTTGGTTAACTATGGCTACACCTTC
TRBJ1-6	TRBD1	15	once	TRBV5-1	CASSLWTGGPSPLHF	TGCGCCAGCAGCCTCTGGACAGGGGGACCCTCACCCCTCCACTTT
TRBJ1-1	.	12	.	TRBV7-2	CASSHGLTEAFF	TGTGCCAGCAGCCATGGTTTGACTGAAGCTTTCTTT
TRBJ2-7	TRBD2	15	.	TRBV7-2	CASSLVGTSGFEQYF	TGTGCCAGCAGCTTAGTAGGGACTAGCGGGTTCGAGCAGTACTTC
TRBJ1-2	.	14	.	TRBV15	CATSRDSRRAINTF	TGTGCCACCAGCAGAGACTCAAGACGGGCAATTAACACCTTC
TRBJ1-2	TRBD1	15	.	TRBV2	CASTRDRVFNGGYTF	TGTGCCAGCACCCGGGACAGGGTTTTTAATGGTGGCTACACCTTC
TRBJ2-7	.	13	few	TRBV5-1	CASSFTGGLEQYF	TGCGCCAGCAGCTTCACCGGCGGGTTGGAGCAGTACTTC
TRBJ1-1	.	13	.	TRBV29-1	CSVEEHPNTEAFF	TGCAGCGTTGAAGAGCATCCCAACACTGAAGCTTTCTTT
TRBJ1-1	.	13	.	TRBV2	CASGVGGVAEAFF	TGTGCCAGCGGCGTAGGGGGTGTTGCTGAAGCTTTCTTT
TRBJ1-2	.	15	.	TRBV4-1	CASSLTATKDLGYTF	TGCGCCAGCAGCCTCACCGCCACTAAAGATTTGGGCTACACCTTC
TRBJ2-5	.	16	.	TRBV7-8	CASSGTQEMVLQTQYF	TGTGCCAGCAGCGGGACCCAAGAGATGGTCCTACAGACCCAGTACTTC
TRBJ1-1	.	17	.	TRBV5-4	CASSPGGDRVKNTEAFF	TGTGCCAGCAGCCCGGGAGGCGATAGAGTGAAGAACACTGAAGCTTTCTTT
TRBJ1-4	.	14	.	TRBV7-9	CASSHFATNEKLFF	TGTGCCAGCAGCCACTTTGCAACTAATGAAAAACTGTTTTTT
TRBJ2-2	TRBD1	15	.	TRBV9	CASSAGTGHTGELFF	TGTGCCAGCAGCGCTGGGACAGGGCACACCGGGGAGCTGTTTTTT
TRBJ2-7	.	15	.	TRBV3-1/TRBV3-2	CASSQEGLGVYEQYF	TGTGCCAGCAGCCAAGAGGGTCTAGGTGTCTACGAGCAGTACTTC